This T cell receptor (beta chain) was captured in a study of a mutant IDH1 vaccine in newly diagnosed glioma. Background on the study: In weeks 1, 3, 5, 7, 11, 15, 19 and 23, patients were vaccinated.

Remarks on this clone: The antigen remains unidentified.

The germline CDR1 and CDR2 sequences are LGHNA and YNFKEQ. Trimming left V 4 bases short and J 0 bases short, with 15 bases between. The CDR3 length is 16 residues. Noted time point: week 5, during vaccination. Doses consisted of 300 ug of mutant IDH1 20-mer peptide each, paired with topical imiquimod. Only in-frame clones appear in the TCRdb table, and some are missing; sequencing was by immunoSEQ multiplex PCR. The table records 50,000 to 60,000 clones, just under 80% of them present only once. This chain joins TRBV4-2 and TRBJ1-1, with D possibly TRBD1 on 5 matching bases. This TCR derives from a man aged 45-60 years with glioma. Sample: PBMCs, taken from a glioma patient whose treatment included an IDH1 peptide vaccine. CDR3 region: CASSRPAGPMNTEAFF. In DNA form, the CDR3 reads TGTGCCAGCAGCCGCCCGGCAGGGCCCATGAACACTGAAGCTTTCTTT.